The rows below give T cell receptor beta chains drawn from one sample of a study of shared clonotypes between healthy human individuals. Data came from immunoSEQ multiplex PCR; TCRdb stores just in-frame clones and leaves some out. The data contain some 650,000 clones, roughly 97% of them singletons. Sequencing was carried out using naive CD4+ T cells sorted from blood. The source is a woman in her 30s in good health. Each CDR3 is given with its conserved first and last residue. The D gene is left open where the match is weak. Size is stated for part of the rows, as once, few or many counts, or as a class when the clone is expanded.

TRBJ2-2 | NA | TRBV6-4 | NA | CASSIRGGSTGELFF | TGTGCCAGCAGCATCAGGGGGGGATCCACCGGGGAGCTGTTTTTT
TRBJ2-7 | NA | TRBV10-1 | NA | CASSEGSGSSYEQYF | TGCGCCAGCAGTGAGGGAAGCGGGTCTTCCTACGAGCAGTACTTC
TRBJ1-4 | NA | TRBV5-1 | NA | CASSRGGTTTNEKLFF | TGCGCCAGCAGCAGAGGGGGGACTACAACTAATGAAAAACTGTTTTTT
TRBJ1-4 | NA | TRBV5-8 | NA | CASSSLGTVVGTNEKLFF | TGTGCCAGCAGCAGCCTCGGGACGGTTGTAGGAACTAATGAAAAACTGTTTTTT
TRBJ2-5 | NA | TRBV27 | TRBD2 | CASSFRAGTKTQYF | TGTGCCAGCAGTTTCAGGGCAGGGACTAAGACCCAGTACTTC
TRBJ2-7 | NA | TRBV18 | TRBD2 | CASSPGTSDYEQYF | TGTGCCAGCTCACCCGGGACTAGCGACTACGAGCAGTACTTC
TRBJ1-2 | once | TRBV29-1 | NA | CSVVGSGGYTF | TGCAGCGTTGTGGGGTCGGGTGGCTACACCTTC
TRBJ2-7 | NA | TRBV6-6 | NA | CASSYAAFPYEQYF | TGTGCCAGCAGTTACGCAGCCTTTCCCTACGAGCAGTACTTC
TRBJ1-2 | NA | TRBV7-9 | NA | CASSRGPDYGYTF | TGTGCCAGCAGCCGAGGACCGGACTATGGCTACACCTTC
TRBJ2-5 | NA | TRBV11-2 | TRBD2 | CASSLLAGVQETQYF | TGTGCCAGCAGCTTACTAGCGGGAGTACAAGAGACCCAGTACTTC
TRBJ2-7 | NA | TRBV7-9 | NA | CASSLNRAATQF | TGTGCCAGCAGCTTAAACAGGGCTGCCACCCAATTC
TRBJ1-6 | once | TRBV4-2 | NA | CASSQARVSGVRNSPLHF | TGTGCCAGCAGCCAAGCTCGTGTTTCGGGCGTGAGGAATTCACCCCTCCACTTT
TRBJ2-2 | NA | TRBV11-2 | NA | CASSFGGNTGELFF | TGTGCCAGCAGCTTCGGGGGTAACACCGGGGAGCTGTTTTTT
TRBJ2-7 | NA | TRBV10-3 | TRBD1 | CATGQGYEQYF | TGTGCCACCGGACAGGGCTACGAGCAGTACTTC
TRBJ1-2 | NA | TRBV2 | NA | CASSEGGQGYTF | TGTGCCAGCAGTGAAGGGGGCCAGGGCTACACCTTC
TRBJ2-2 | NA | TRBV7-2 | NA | CASSPRFTSPTGELFF | TGTGCCAGCAGCCCAAGATTCACTAGTCCCACCGGGGAGCTGTTTTTT
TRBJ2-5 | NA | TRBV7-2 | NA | CASSLGLQETQYF | TGTGCCAGCAGCTTGGGCCTCCAAGAGACCCAGTACTTC
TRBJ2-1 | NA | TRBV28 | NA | CASSLFRQVYNEQFF | TGTGCCAGCAGTTTATTTAGACAGGTCTACAATGAGCAGTTCTTC
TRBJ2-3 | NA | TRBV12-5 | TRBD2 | CASGLNILPAGAAGGTDTQYF | TGTGCTAGTGGTTTGAATATTCTTCCTGCCGGAGCAGCGGGAGGCACAGATACGCAGTATTTT
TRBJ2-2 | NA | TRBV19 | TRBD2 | CASSRVAGVGGTGELFF | TGTGCCAGTAGTAGGGTAGCGGGAGTGGGAGGCACCGGGGAGCTGTTTTTT
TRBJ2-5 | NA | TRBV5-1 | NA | CASSGQNQETQYF | TGCGCCAGCAGCGGACAGAACCAAGAGACCCAGTACTTC
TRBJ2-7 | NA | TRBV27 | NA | CASSLSFGRSHEQYF | TGTGCCAGCAGTTTATCTTTTGGCCGCTCCCACGAGCAGTACTTC
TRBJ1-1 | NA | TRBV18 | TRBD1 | CASSPTGGGTEAFF | TGTGCCAGCTCACCGACAGGGGGGGGAACTGAAGCTTTCTTT
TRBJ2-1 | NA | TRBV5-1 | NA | CASSLGGNEQFF | TGCGCCAGCAGCTTAGGGGGGAATGAGCAGTTCTTC
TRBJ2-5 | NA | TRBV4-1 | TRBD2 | CASSQGLGAGGETQYF | TGCGCCAGCAGCCAAGGCTTGGGGGCGGGAGGAGAGACCCAGTACTTC
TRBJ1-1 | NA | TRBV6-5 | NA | CASSSVQENTEAFF | TGTGCCAGCAGCTCCGTGCAGGAGAACACTGAAGCTTTCTTT
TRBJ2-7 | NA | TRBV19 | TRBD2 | CASSIPSGSIYEQYF | TGTGCCAGTAGTATTCCCAGCGGGAGTATCTACGAGCAGTACTTC
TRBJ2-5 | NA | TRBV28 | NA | CASSSGGGETQYF | TGTGCCAGCAGTTCAGGTGGGGGGGAGACCCAGTACTTC
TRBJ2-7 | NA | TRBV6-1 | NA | CATRRSGSYEQYF | TGTGCCACTCGGCGGAGTGGATCCTACGAGCAGTACTTC